Listed below are T cell receptor beta chains from one sample, sequenced in a study of T cell responses to AZD1222 COVID-19 vaccine. Here immunoSEQ multiplex PCR was the method, and the copy in TCRdb shows in-frame clones only, minus some. This sample has roughly 150,000 clones, with around nine tenths found just once. Here the sequenced sample was peripheral blood, taken on day 0 of AZD1222 vaccination. The receptors originated from an adult in good health. Each CDR3 is given with its conserved first and last residue.

v_call,j_call,cdr3_aa
TRBV6-5,TRBJ1-2,CASSYSRRGEYGYTF
TRBV7-3,TRBJ2-1,CASSLNGGDNEQFF
TRBV5-1,TRBJ2-5,CASSLGPPGGETQYF
TRBV19,TRBJ1-1,CASSRPAETEAFF
TRBV6-5,TRBJ1-2,CASSYSGTGNYGYTF
TRBV13,TRBJ2-7,CASSRSLDRRYEQYF
TRBV6-4,TRBJ2-2,CASSDRDTGELFF
TRBV18,TRBJ2-7,CASSPGQDRGFYEQYF
TRBV11-2,TRBJ2-5,CASSLSPSGGSYQETQYF
TRBV7-8,TRBJ2-3,CASSPKRLAGGTDTQYF
TRBV5-6,TRBJ1-5,CASSTTLGYRGVSQPQHF
TRBV13,TRBJ2-2,CASSSRTIKDIYTGELFF
TRBV2,TRBJ2-1,CASRGDSPWEQFF
TRBV5-8,TRBJ1-2,CASSFRTGGTGYTF
TRBV4-1,TRBJ2-2,CASSLQDTGELFF
TRBV7-9,TRBJ2-1,CASSLLAGGAYNEQFF
TRBV29-1,TRBJ1-2,CSVEDGGPPPGYTF
TRBV6-5,TRBJ1-1,CASSQRQMNTEAFF
TRBV6-5,TRBJ1-2,CASSRPTGEGYTF
TRBV6-5,TRBJ1-1,CASSQGGHMNTEAFF
TRBV19,TRBJ1-2,CASSSQAFLGSYTF
TRBV7-6,TRBJ2-7,CASSPGRPGSYAYEQYF
TRBV4-2,TRBJ2-3,CASSGRGWTDTQYF
TRBV5-8,TRBJ1-1,CASGFRGLMNTEAFF
TRBV6-5,TRBJ1-6,CASRKQGQGGSPLHF
TRBV19,TRBJ1-5,CASRLTGQGQPQHF
TRBV24-1,TRBJ1-4,CATSDRPTPSTNEKLFF
TRBV5-1,TRBJ2-1,CASSLDGLPYNEQFF
TRBV6-2/TRBV6-3,TRBJ2-1,CASSRGGEQFF
TRBV7-8,TRBJ2-7,CASSRPGQGIYEQYF
TRBV6-5,TRBJ2-7,CASTFATGLTYEQYF
TRBV2,TRBJ2-1,CASRGTFNEQFF
TRBV19,TRBJ1-3,CASSIMGTNSGNTIYF
TRBV10-3,TRBJ2-2,CAISGPTGGGELFF
TRBV2,TRBJ2-5,CASSAQGQETQYF
TRBV3-1/TRBV3-2,TRBJ2-1,CASSQGTSGLYNEQFF
TRBV7-9,TRBJ1-2,CASSLSAADYGYTF
TRBV2,TRBJ1-1,CASSRVNTEAFF
TRBV5-1,TRBJ2-5,CASSFGAGREETQYF
TRBV7-2,TRBJ1-1,CASSYYRGTEAFF
TRBV7-7,TRBJ2-2,CASSSRTDPNTGELFF
TRBV11-2,TRBJ1-1,CASSLDPWTVEAFF
TRBV9,TRBJ1-2,CASSVAGVYGYTF
TRBV30,TRBJ1-3,CGGGGQRNTIYF
TRBV19,TRBJ2-5,CASREGQAYQETQYF
TRBV3-1/TRBV3-2,TRBJ1-4,CASRTSLRGEKLFF
TRBV7-9,TRBJ2-2,CASSLARGGHTGELFF
TRBV7-2,TRBJ2-2,CASSPYTGELFF
TRBV27,TRBJ1-1,CASSLQTGPLTEAFF
TRBV18,TRBJ1-2,CASSPPVANYGYTF
TRBV6-5,TRBJ2-5,CASRQEELETQYF
TRBV5-4,TRBJ2-7,CASSSAGRAPYEQYF
TRBV5-1,TRBJ1-1,CASSFRGGKTEAFF